These 20 T cell receptor beta chains share one sample of origin, sequenced in a study of control samples from healthy donors and cancer patients. Profiled with immunoSEQ multiplex PCR; TCRdb holds only in-frame clones, not every one. Of 80,000 or so clones in the sample, roughly 92% are singletons; the top ten hold 5.8%. The sample comprised blood. Receptors were obtained from a woman in her sixties in good health.

This chain connects TRBV28 to TRBJ1-2; 8 bases match TRBD1. Germline V CDR1 and CDR2: MDHEN, SYDVKM. Losses at the gene ends were 3 bases for V and 5 bases for J; bases not matched to a gene: 5. The CDR3 loop spans 14 amino acids. The CDR3 reads CASSFFRQGYGYTF. The CDR3, as DNA: TGTGCCAGCAGTTTCTTTAGACAGGGGTATGGCTACACCTTC.

The chain uses TRBV18 and TRBJ1-2, with unresolved D. Germline V gene sequence: CDR1 KGHSH, CDR2 LQKENI. V was trimmed by 4 bases and J by 5 bases, leaving 20 bases between them. This CDR3 is 16 amino acids long. CDR3 sequence: CASSLSGPDLRYGYTF. In DNA form, the CDR3 reads TGTGCCAGCTCACTCTCAGGACCGGACCTCAGATATGGCTACACCTTC.

As to this clone: One end of the junction is discordant with germline, which a read error may explain. The chain joins TRBV3-1 (or the pseudogene TRBV3-2) to TRBJ1-1, with no clear D. Germline V gene data show CDR1 as LGHDT and CDR2 as YNNKEL (reference sequence). This CDR3 comprises 15 residues. CDR3 nucleotides: TGTGCCAGCAGCCAAGAGTCCAGACTGAAGACTGAAGCTTTCTTT. It is translated as CASSQESRLKTEAFF.

This sequence joins TRBV30 and TRBJ1-4; 7 bases match TRBD1. The length of the CDR3 is 15 residues. Trimming cost V 0 bases and J 8 bases; bases outside gene matches: 9. CDR1 GTSNPN and CDR2 SVGIG come from the germline V gene (reference sequence). The CDR3 spells CAWSVQGRLWEKLFF. DNA for the CDR3: TGTGCCTGGAGTGTACAGGGGAGGCTTTGGGAAAAACTGTTTTTT. The entire variable domain, with the rest obtained from reference TRBV30 and TRBJ1-4, is as follows: SQTIHQWPATLVQPVGSPLSLECTVEGTSNPNLYWYRQAAGRGLQLLFYSVGIGQISSEVPQNLSASRPQDRQFILSSKKLLLSDSGFYLCAWSVQGRLWEKLFFGSGTQLSVL.

The chain combines TRBV7-9 with TRBJ1-1; 9 bases fit TRBD1. CDR1 SEHNR and CDR2 FQNEAQ come from the germline V gene (reference sequence). V dropped 4 bases and J dropped 5; count of bases not matched to a gene: 8. The CDR3 runs 15 residues. The CDR3 reads CASSYLGQGRTEAFF. The DNA for the CDR3 is TGTGCCAGCAGCTACCTGGGACAGGGTAGAACTGAAGCTTTCTTT. Drawing the rest from reference TRBV7-9 and TRBJ1-1, the complete variable domain is DTGVSQNPRHKITKRGQNVTFRCDPISEHNRLYWYRQTLGQGPEFLTYFQNEAQLEKSRLLSDRFSAERPKGSFSTLEIQRTEQGDSAMYLCASSYLGQGRTEAFFGQGTRLTVV.

The DNA for the CDR3 is TGTGCCATCAGAGGAGACAGGGGGAATGAAAAACTGTTTTTT. As protein: CAIRGDRGNEKLFF. This chain joins TRBV10-3 and TRBJ1-4; 9 bases fit TRBD1. CDR3 length: 14 amino acids. Germline CDR1 ENHRY, CDR2 SYGVKD. The V segment lost 6 bases and the J segment 5 bases; nucleotides outside the gene matches: 4.

The rearrangement joins TRBV5-1 to TRBJ1-5; tentatively, D is TRBD1 (5 bases). The CDR3 covers 15 residues. V was pared by 0 bases and J by 7 bases, with 14 bases between. Germline-derived CDR1 and CDR2 are SGHRS and YFSETQ. The CDR3 bases are TGCGCCAGCAGCTTGGGACCCTCGGGGGAGCAGCCCCAGCATTTT. Encoded protein: CASSLGPSGEQPQHF.

The chain joins TRBV7-2 to TRBJ2-1, with a possible D match to TRBD2 (5 bases). The CDR3 spans 14 residues. Per germline, CDR1 SGHTA and CDR2 FQGNSA. V was trimmed by 0 bases and J by 8 bases, leaving 11 bases between them. CDR3 sequence reads: CASSLASRSDEQFF. The CDR3 nucleotides are TGTGCCAGCAGCTTAGCGAGCCGTAGCGATGAGCAGTTCTTC.

The CDR3 DNA follows: TGTGCCAGCAGCCAATCCGTCGCGGGGGAAAAACTGTTTTTT. It codes for CASSQSVAGEKLFF. The genes are TRBV3-1 (or the pseudogene TRBV3-2) and TRBJ1-4; D not certain. Germline loops: CDR1 LGHDT, CDR2 YNNKEL (reference sequence). The CDR3 sequence is 14 residues long. Deletions cut 2 bases from V and 8 bases from J, with 12 bases between.

The CDR3 region is CASSSDSSPSRNTEAFF. DNA of the CDR3: TGTGCCAGCAGCTCCGATTCATCCCCCAGCCGCAACACTGAAGCTTTCTTT. The genes are TRBV5-5 and TRBJ1-1; D remains ambiguous. Germline CDR1 reads SGHKS; CDR2 reads YYEKEE (reference sequence). This CDR3 has 17 residues. Trimming took 3 bases from V and 2 from J, leaving 20 bases between them.

This chain joins TRBV3-1 (or the pseudogene TRBV3-2) and TRBJ2-1; 9 bases line up with TRBD2. This CDR3 has 15 residues. Trimming cost V 0 bases and J 5 bases; bases outside gene matches: 2. CDR1 and CDR2 (germline): LGHDT, YNNKEL (reference sequence). CDR3 sequence reads: CASSQEASGNNEQFF. The CDR3 coding sequence is TGTGCCAGCAGCCAAGAGGCTAGCGGGAACAATGAGCAGTTCTTC.

The chain recombines TRBV11-2 with TRBJ2-3; 7 positions match TRBD2. The CDR3 is 16 residues long. The junction had 6 bases not matched to a gene; V was cut back by 3 bases and J by 0 bases. Germline CDR1 is SGHAT and CDR2 is FQNNGV. Here the CDR3 DNA reads TGTGCCAGCAGCTTCCGCGGGAGCCCTAGCACAGATACGCAGTATTTT. It encodes CASSFRGSPSTDTQYF.

CDR3 nucleotide sequence: TGCAGCGTTGAATTGGACCATGAACAAGAGACCCAGTACTTC. Amino acid sequence: CSVELDHEQETQYF. The chain recombines TRBV29-1 with TRBJ2-5, with D uncertain. V was trimmed by 2 bases and J by 2 bases, leaving 12 bases between them. CDR3 length: 14 amino acids. Germline values: CDR1 SQVTM, CDR2 ANQGSEA.

The chain uses TRBV9 and TRBJ2-5, with TRBD2 matching over 15 bases. J lost 4 bases, V lost 3 bases, and 7 bases had no gene match. Germline V gives CDR1 SGDLS, CDR2 YYNGEE. There are 17 residues in the CDR3. CDR3 region: CASSAGGLAGGGETQYF. CDR3 bases: TGTGCCAGCAGCGCCGGGGGACTAGCGGGAGGAGGAGAGACCCAGTACTTC.

This sequence joins TRBV5-4 and TRBJ1-2, with D possibly TRBD1 on 6 matching bases. The V gene lost 5 bases and the J gene lost 3 bases, with 17 bases spanning the gap. CDR1 and CDR2 from the germline V gene are SGHNT and YYREEE (reference sequence). This CDR3 is 15 amino acids long. The CDR3 loop reads CASSHLQGSYYGYTF. The CDR3 region has the DNA TGTGCCAGCAGTCATTTACAGGGTTCTTACTATGGCTACACCTTC.

The rearrangement links TRBV5-1 to TRBJ1-1; 9 bases are shared with TRBD1. Germline-derived CDR1 and CDR2 are SGHRS and YFSETQ. CDR3 size: 15 residues. The V gene end was trimmed by 4 bases and the J gene end by 5 bases; junction bases not matched to a gene: 9. CDR3 region: CASSPGTGPFTEAFF. The CDR3 DNA reads as TGCGCCAGCAGCCCAGGGACAGGGCCCTTTACTGAAGCTTTCTTT.

V gene TRBV12-5 combines with J gene TRBJ1-5; D gene uncertain. The CDR3 contains 13 residues. The germline CDR1 and CDR2 sequences are LGHNT and FRNRAP. Trimming left V 7 bases short and J 1 base short, with 8 bases between. The CDR3 region has the DNA TGTGCTAGTGCCCCGGACAGCAATCAGCCCCAGCATTTT. It translates to CASAPDSNQPQHF.

The chain couples TRBV5-1 to TRBJ1-1; possibly TRBD1 for D (6 bases). The germline CDR1 and CDR2 sequences are SGHRS and YFSETQ. The CDR3 consists of 15 residues. V lost 2 bases, J lost 2 bases, and 13 bases lay in between. The CDR3 loop is CASSFAGAPNTEAFF. In nucleotides, the CDR3 is TGCGCCAGCAGCTTTGCGGGGGCCCCTAACACTGAAGCTTTCTTT.

V and J are TRBV6-5 and TRBJ2-1; D may be TRBD2 (5 bases). Germline V gene data show CDR1 as MNHEY and CDR2 as SVGAGI. The CDR3 is 12 amino acids. V was trimmed by 8 bases and J by 5 bases, leaving 10 bases between them. The CDR3 DNA reads TGTGCCAGCTCGGGGTCAAACAATGAGCAGTTCTTC. Amino acid sequence: CASSGSNNEQFF.

This clone occurred once. The chain uses TRBV5-1 and TRBJ2-5, with D unclear. CDR1 and CDR2 from the germline V gene are SGHRS and YFSETQ. Deletions cut 5 bases from V and 3 bases from J, with 11 bases between. CDR3 length: 13 amino acids. The CDR3, as DNA: TGCGCCAGCAGGTTCGACGGAGAAGAGACCCAGTACTTC. This gives the protein CASRFDGEETQYF.